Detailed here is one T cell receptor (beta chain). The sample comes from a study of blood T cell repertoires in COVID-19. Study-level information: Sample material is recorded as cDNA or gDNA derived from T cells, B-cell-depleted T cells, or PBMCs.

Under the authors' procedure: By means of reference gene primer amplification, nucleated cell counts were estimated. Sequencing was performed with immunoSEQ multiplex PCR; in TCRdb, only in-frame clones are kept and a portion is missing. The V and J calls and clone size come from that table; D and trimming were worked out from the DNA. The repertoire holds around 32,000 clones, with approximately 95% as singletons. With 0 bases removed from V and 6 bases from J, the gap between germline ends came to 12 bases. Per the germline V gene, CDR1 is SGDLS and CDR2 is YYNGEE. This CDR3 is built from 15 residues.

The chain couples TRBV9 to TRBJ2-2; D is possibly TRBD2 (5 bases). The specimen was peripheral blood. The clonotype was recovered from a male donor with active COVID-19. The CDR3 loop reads CASSVATGFAGELFF. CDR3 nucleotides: TGTGCCAGCAGCGTAGCTACGGGGTTCGCCGGGGAGCTGTTTTTT.